This TCR beta chain emerged from a study of cytomegalovirus exposure and HLA in healthy donors. General study findings and limits: Most TCR beta V segments were productive about 87% or about 30% of the time in an earlier analysis.

This CDR3 contains 13 residues. V gave up 5 bases and J gave up 6 bases; unmatched junction bases: 6. Germline loops: CDR1 SGHAT, CDR2 FQDESV (reference sequence). With respect to this clone: Its target is not known.

With 60 Vbeta and 13 Jbeta primers, the PCR was carried out. In the study's own analysis: Later, tens of millions of unique TCR beta chains were counted in an analysis, and roughly 11 million of them were shared. Repertoires were generated with immunoSEQ multiplex PCR, while TCRdb's copy carries only in-frame clones and drops some. V and J calls and clone size are given by that table; D and trimming were obtained from the DNA. Of around 150,000 clones in the sample, about 80% are singletons; the top ten hold about 1.8%. This receptor was identified in a woman between 25 and 40 years old in good health and CMV-seronegative. Sequencing was performed on PBMCs. The chain joins TRBV11-1 to TRBJ2-7; 8 positions match TRBD1. CDR3 protein: CASSPRTGREQYF. The DNA of the CDR3 is TGTGCCAGCAGCCCCAGGACAGGGCGCGAGCAGTACTTC.